This T cell receptor beta chain was captured by sequencing in a study of blood T cell repertoires in COVID-19. Study-level information: The origin of the acute and convalescent COVID-19 samples was the United States, Italy and Spain. The analysed material was cDNA or gDNA that came from T cells, B-cell-depleted T cells, or PBMCs.

As processed by the authors: The assay estimated nucleated cells by amplifying reference gene primers. Here immunoSEQ multiplex PCR was the method, and the copy in TCRdb shows in-frame clones only, minus some. V and J calls and clone size are as listed in that table; D and trimming were resolved from the DNA. This table has more than 300,000 clones, over 70% appearing once. In this sample, this clone turned up a few times. The receptor was derived from a woman aged 45-65 years with acute or convalescent COVID-19. Sequencing was performed on peripheral blood.

CDR3 bases: TGTGCCTGGAGATTAGTGGGACAGGGTTTAGAGACCCAGTACTTC. Amino acids: CAWRLVGQGLETQYF. This chain joins TRBV30 and TRBJ2-5, with 9 bases matching TRBD1. V lost 3 bases, J lost 4 bases, and 9 bases stayed unmatched. Germline CDR1 and CDR2: GTSNPN and SVGIG (reference sequence). This CDR3 comprises 15 residues.